These T cell receptor beta chains were read from a single sample in a study of regulatory T cells in long-lasting Graves disease. A single record per CDR3 protein comes from TCRdb applying MiXCR to the multiplex PCR reads. This table has a few hundred thousand distinct CDR3 sequences, roughly 13% appearing once. This sample also appeared in a second study, on T cells in Graves' hyperthyroidism and ophthalmopathy.

Sample: peripheral blood mononuclear cells (PBMCs), taken at new diagnosis, from a patient treated with antithyroid drugs. The source is a young man with Graves disease. CDR3s include the opening cysteine and the closing phenylalanine or tryptophan. A D gene is named only where the DNA matches it firmly. Rows may omit the clone size; those that give it use once, few, many or a size class.

CASSALRGLNTEAFF,TGTGCCAGCAGTGCCCTCAGGGGGTTGAACACTGAAGCTTTCTTT,TRBJ1-1,TRBD1,many,TRBV6-1
CSVEDATEYYNEQFF,TGCAGCGTTGAAGATGCGACGGAATACTACAATGAGCAGTTCTTC,TRBJ2-1,.,many,TRBV29-1
CASSPGLERDYGYTF,TGTGCCAGCTCACCAGGGTTGGAGAGAGACTATGGCTACACCTTC,TRBJ1-2,.,many,TRBV18
CAIRGTFDSPLHF,TGTGCCATCAGGGGGACGTTCGATTCACCCCTCCACTTT,TRBJ1-6,.,.,TRBV10-3
CASSEAGSDDEQYF,TGTGCCAGCAGTGAAGCGGGAAGCGACGACGAGCAGTACTTC,TRBJ2-7,.,.,TRBV2
CASSSYRDRDAGANVLTF,TGTGCCAGCAGTTCCTACCGGGACAGGGATGCGGGGGCCAACGTCCTGACTTTC,TRBJ2-6,TRBD1,many,TRBV11-3
CSARDWGRASSYEQYF,TGCAGTGCTAGAGATTGGGGGCGGGCTAGCTCCTACGAGCAGTACTTC,TRBJ2-7,.,few,TRBV20-1
CASKEGSNIQYF,TGTGCCAGCAAGGAGGGATCAAACATTCAGTACTTC,TRBJ2-4,.,few,TRBV6-2/TRBV6-3
CASSQGIPLHF,TGTGCCAGCAGCCAGGGCATTCCCCTCCACTTT,TRBJ1-6,.,many,TRBV3-1
CASSLSLVSPYEQYF,TGTGCCAGCAGTTTGTCTCTCGTATCCCCCTACGAGCAGTACTTC,TRBJ2-7,.,.,TRBV12-3/TRBV12-4
CASSLFSGDEQFF,TGTGCCAGCAGCCTATTTAGCGGGGATGAGCAGTTCTTC,TRBJ2-1,TRBD2,.,TRBV13
CASSDPGGSYEQYF,TGTGCCAGCAGTGACCCAGGGGGCTCCTACGAGCAGTACTTC,TRBJ2-7,TRBD1,.,TRBV25-1
CASKIGQGSTEAFF,TGTGCCAGCAAGATTGGACAGGGTAGCACTGAAGCTTTCTTT,TRBJ1-1,TRBD1,many,TRBV27
CATRNRGANTGELFF,TGTGCCACCCGAAACAGGGGAGCGAACACCGGGGAGCTGTTTTTT,TRBJ2-2,TRBD1,.,TRBV7-9
CASSSTPGTMTEAFF,TGTGCCAGCAGTTCTACCCCCGGGACAATGACTGAAGCTTTCTTT,TRBJ1-1,.,many,TRBV12-3/TRBV12-4
CASRQSSYNEQFF,TGCGCCAGCCGACAGAGCTCCTACAATGAGCAGTTCTTC,TRBJ2-1,.,many,TRBV5-1
CASTPDKGYGYTF,TGTGCCAGCACCCCAGACAAGGGGTATGGCTACACCTTC,TRBJ1-2,.,many,TRBV12-3/TRBV12-4
CASSMTGNTGELFF,TGTGCCAGCAGCATGACAGGGAACACCGGGGAGCTGTTTTTT,TRBJ2-2,.,.,TRBV25-1
CASSPRQGFDYGYTF,TGTGCCAGCTCACCGCGACAGGGATTTGACTATGGCTACACCTTC,TRBJ1-2,TRBD1,many,TRBV18
CASADRRGSNEQFF,TGTGCCAGCGCTGACAGGAGGGGATCGAATGAGCAGTTCTTC,TRBJ2-1,.,few,TRBV6-2/TRBV6-3
CASSPPLLTGELFF,TGTGCCAGCAGCCCTCCTCTCCTCACCGGGGAGCTGTTTTTT,TRBJ2-2,.,few,TRBV7-9
CASRFTGPGANVLTF,TGTGCCAGCAGGTTTACAGGGCCTGGGGCCAACGTCCTGACTTTC,TRBJ2-6,.,.,TRBV5-5
CASGWSLSSYNSPLHF,TGTGCTAGTGGTTGGTCCCTGAGCTCCTATAATTCACCCCTCCACTTT,TRBJ1-6,.,.,TRBV12-5
CASTLEPEQFF,TGTGCCAGCACCCTCGAGCCTGAGCAGTTCTTC,TRBJ2-1,.,many,TRBV12-3/TRBV12-4
CSASEGGPMETQYF,TGCAGTGCTAGTGAGGGAGGGCCCATGGAGACCCAGTACTTC,TRBJ2-5,TRBD2,many,TRBV20-1
CASSRVSTDTQYF,TGTGCCAGTAGTCGTGTGAGCACAGATACGCAGTATTTT,TRBJ2-3,.,few,TRBV19
CASSLRQGRYNEQFF,TGTGCCAGCAGCCTAAGACAGGGACGATACAATGAGCAGTTCTTC,TRBJ2-1,TRBD1,.,TRBV5-4
CAVGPGGTGELFF,.,TRBJ2-2,.,many,TRBV12-3/TRBV12-4
CSVPDRGGTEAFF,TGCAGCGTTCCCGACAGGGGGGGCACTGAAGCTTTCTTT,TRBJ1-1,TRBD1,many,TRBV29-1
CASSQGTGGKTPLHF,TGTGCCAGCAGCCAAGGGACAGGGGGCAAGACACCCCTCCACTTT,TRBJ1-6,TRBD1,many,TRBV3-1
CSARARRAYNEQFF,TGCAGTGCTAGGGCTAGAAGGGCCTACAATGAGCAGTTCTTC,TRBJ2-1,.,many,TRBV20-1
CASSKGWGNTEAFF,TGTGCCAGCAGTAAGGGTTGGGGGAACACTGAAGCTTTCTTT,TRBJ1-1,.,many,TRBV6-4
CASSYSVNSPLHF,TGTGCCAGCAGTTACTCGGTCAATTCACCCCTCCACTTT,TRBJ1-6,.,few,TRBV6-5
CAWSVSRTGALAFF,TGTGCCTGGAGTGTATCCCGGACTGGGGCCTTAGCTTTCTTT,TRBJ1-1,.,many,TRBV30
CASSLWDYEQYF,TGTGCCAGCAGTCTTTGGGACTACGAGCAGTACTTC,TRBJ2-7,.,.,TRBV25-1
CASSRDNLQETQYF,TGTGCCAGCAGTCGGGACAACCTCCAAGAGACCCAGTACTTC,TRBJ2-5,.,few,TRBV6-1
CASRTGLGTDTQYF,TGTGCCAGCAGGACAGGGCTGGGGACAGATACGCAGTATTTT,TRBJ2-3,TRBD1,many,TRBV7-9
CASSQDWAAYEQYF,TGTGCCAGCAGCCAAGATTGGGCAGCCTACGAGCAGTACTTC,TRBJ2-7,.,many,TRBV3-1
CASSQAYTGKLFF,TGTGCCAGCAGCCAAGCCTACACCGGAAAACTGTTTTTT,TRBJ1-4,.,many,TRBV3-1
CASIWGGSQETQYF,TGTGCCAGCATCTGGGGAGGTAGTCAAGAGACCCAGTACTTC,TRBJ2-5,.,.,TRBV7-9
CASTTGGDEQFF,TGTGCCAGCACCACAGGGGGAGATGAGCAGTTCTTC,TRBJ2-1,TRBD1,once,TRBV27
CSVDGTSTDTQYF,TGCAGCGTTGACGGGACATCTACAGATACGCAGTATTTT,TRBJ2-3,.,many,TRBV29-1
CSARRTVLNEKLFF,TGCAGCGCGCGGCGGACAGTGCTTAATGAAAAACTGTTTTTT,TRBJ1-4,.,.,TRBV29-1
CASSPAKGSYTF,TGTGCCAGCAGCCCGGCCAAGGGGAGCTACACCTTC,TRBJ1-2,.,.,TRBV9
CASSSGAGAQETQYF,TGCGCCAGCAGCTCGGGGGCTGGGGCCCAAGAGACCCAGTACTTC,TRBJ2-5,.,.,TRBV5-1
CASRDRGGYGYTF,TGTGCCAGCCGGGACAGGGGTGGCTATGGCTACACCTTC,TRBJ1-2,TRBD1,.,TRBV28
CASSFKTWNEQFF,TGTGCCAGCAGTTTCAAAACATGGAATGAGCAGTTCTTC,TRBJ2-1,.,.,TRBV27
CASSSQGGDGYTF,TGCGCCAGCAGCTCGCAGGGAGGCGATGGCTACACCTTC,TRBJ1-2,.,.,TRBV5-1
CSARRGNQETQYF,TGCAGTGCTAGAAGGGGAAACCAAGAGACCCAGTACTTC,TRBJ2-5,.,few,TRBV20-1
CSVEVRTGGLGQYF,TGCAGCGTTGAAGTTAGGACAGGGGGCTTGGGCCAGTACTTC,TRBJ2-5,TRBD1,many,TRBV29-1
CSVTGQTYEQYF,TGCAGCGTTACGGGACAGACCTACGAGCAGTACTTC,TRBJ2-7,TRBD1,many,TRBV20-1
CASSSTSGYEQFF,TGTGCCAGCAGTAGTACCTCCGGGTATGAGCAGTTCTTC,TRBJ2-1,.,many,TRBV27
CSARGMSSYNEQFF,TGCAGTGCTAGGGGGATGAGCTCCTACAATGAGCAGTTCTTC,TRBJ2-1,.,once,TRBV20-1
CASSQGGSGGLEQYF,TGTGCCAGCAGCCAAGGGGGTAGCGGGGGCCTTGAGCAGTACTTC,TRBJ2-7,TRBD2,few,TRBV14
CASSRALSDVSSYNEQFF,TGTGCCAGCAGCCGAGCCCTTTCGGACGTAAGCTCCTACAATGAGCAGTTCTTC,TRBJ2-1,.,.,TRBV3-1